This T cell receptor (beta chain) emerged from a study of circulating CD8 cells and anti-PD-1 response in melanoma. Study-level points and caveats: Patients included both untreated and previously treated individuals. Under 7% of TRB clonotypes were shared between subsets at M1.

This clonotype is large. The antigen is undetermined. The CDR3 is 16 residues long. V shed 3 bases, J shed 3 bases, and the junction held 4 bases outside the gene matches. The QIAseq Immune Repertoire TCR panel built the libraries from roughly 16 ng of total RNA. MiXCR, run by TCRdb on the reads, gives a single entry per CDR3 protein. The sample holds more than 200 distinct CDR3 sequences, about 14% seen once. Sorting of live CD3+CD8+TCRalphabeta+ cells by PD-1 and/or TIGIT gave four subsets. V usage is TRBV12-3 or TRBV12-4 and J usage is TRBJ2-1, with 11 bases aligning to TRBD2. This receptor was taken from a human donor with melanoma. Here the sequenced sample was CD8+ T cells from PBMCs, taken at baseline or after one month of anti-PD-1 therapy (not recorded which). CDR3 in DNA: TGTGCCAGCAGTTTTGGACTAGCGGGCGGCTACAATGAGCAGTTCTTC. It specifies CASSFGLAGGYNEQFF.